This TCR beta chain was captured by sequencing in a study of T-cell memory formation after mild COVID-19. Study-wide findings and caveats: CD4/CD8 balance characterized clones contracting day 15 to 85, and CD4+ skew characterized later expanders. That cross-reactive memory joined was suggested by some responding clones appearing in pre-infection memory. Contracting CD4+ clones lay largely in CM and EM, with CD8+ ones residing in EMRA.

The CDR3 has 14 residues. Per the germline V gene, CDR1 is SGHAT and CDR2 is FQNNGV. The V end was cut by 3 bases, the J end by 8 bases, with 14 bases between. This clonotype was seen ten or more times. Its specificity is not known. Amplification by 5'RACE using constant-segment primers produced TCR alpha and TCR beta cDNA libraries that carried sample barcodes and UMIs. TCRdb re-called the 5' RACE reads with MiXCR, one entry per CDR3 protein. Among 120,000 to 150,000 distinct CDR3 sequences listed, around 5.8% were seen once. The chain links TRBV11-2 to TRBJ2-1; TRBD2 might be the D (6 bases). This clonotype was sampled from an adult woman who had mild COVID-19 (a few samples of this study predate the infection). Cell type and time point are not known. Sequencing was done on a sample of PBMCs or a T cell subset sorted from them (not recorded which). The CDR3 DNA reads as TGTGCCAGCAGCTTGGACTACCCCAAGGATGAGCAGTTCTTC. Its translation is CASSLDYPKDEQFF.